These T cell receptor beta chains were read from a single sample in a study of T-cell reconstitution after alpha-beta-depleted transplantation in children. TCRdb re-analysed the PCR reads in MiXCR, keeping a single row per CDR3 protein. The sample carries hundreds of thousands of distinct CDR3 sequences, approximately 17% recorded once. The sequencing used PBMCs from the stem cell graft donor, collected from the stem cell graft. The receptors were sampled from a human donor who donated a stem cell graft to a child with acute myeloid leukemia. The CDR3 runs from the conserved cysteine through the conserved F or W. D genes are given only for firm matches. The size field is filled for only some rows; it gives once, few, many or a size class.

v_gene	j_gene	abundance	d_gene	CDR3nt	CDR3aa
TRBV15	TRBJ2-3	many	.	TGTGCCACCAGCAGGGAGACGGCAAATACGCAGTATTTT	CATSRETANTQYF
TRBV20-1	TRBJ2-7	many	.	TGCAGTGCTAGTGATATCGGGACATCGCTCTACGAGCAGTACTTC	CSASDIGTSLYEQYF
TRBV20-1	TRBJ1-4	many	.	TGCAGTGCCCGCCCAGGAGATGCGGATGAAAAACTGTTTTTT	CSARPGDADEKLFF
TRBV29-1	TRBJ1-1	many	TRBD1	TGCAGCGTCCGAGTGGGGGGACAGGAAGCTTTCTTT	CSVRVGGQEAFF
TRBV6-2/TRBV6-3	TRBJ1-2	many	.	TGTGCCAGCACTACAGGGTTCTATGGCTACACCTTC	CASTTGFYGYTF
TRBV7-9	TRBJ2-1	few	TRBD1	TGTGCCAGCAGCTTAGGGACAGGGTCCAATGAGCAGTTCTTC	CASSLGTGSNEQFF
TRBV10-3	TRBJ1-2	few	TRBD1	TGTGCCACTGCGGACAGGGGACTTGGCTACACCTTC	CATADRGLGYTF
TRBV20-1	TRBJ2-3	many	TRBD2	TGCAGTGCTAGGACTAGCGGGGGGCACTACCCGAGCACAGATACGCAGTATTTT	CSARTSGGHYPSTDTQYF
TRBV7-2	TRBJ1-5	many	.	TGTGCCAGCAGCTTAGCAATACAGTTCTATAGCAATCAGCCCCAGCATTTT	CASSLAIQFYSNQPQHF
TRBV7-2	TRBJ1-1	many	.	TGTGCCAGCAGCTTAGGAGGGACGGCTTTCTTT	CASSLGGTAFF
TRBV20-1	TRBJ2-7	many	TRBD2	TGCAGTGCTACGGGGGGGGCAGAAAGCTCCTACGAGCAGTACTTC	CSATGGAESSYEQYF
TRBV12-3/TRBV12-4	TRBJ1-5	.	TRBD1	TGTGCCAGCAGTCCGGGACAGCTACTCAATCAGCCCCAGCATTTT	CASSPGQLLNQPQHF
TRBV12-3/TRBV12-4	TRBJ2-7	few	TRBD1	TGTGCCAGCGGCCGGACAGGGTCGGGGCCCTACGAGCAGTACTTC	CASGRTGSGPYEQYF
TRBV7-2	TRBJ2-3	many	.	TGTGCCAGCACCTTTGCGATAGATACGCAGTATTTT	CASTFAIDTQYF
TRBV24-1	TRBJ2-1	many	.	TGTGCCACCAGTGACGGGCCTAGCTCCTACAATGAGCAGTTCTTC	CATSDGPSSYNEQFF
TRBV5-1	TRBJ2-2	.	TRBD2	TGCGCCAGCAGCCGAGACAGTAGCGGGGCGAACACCGGGGAGCTGTTTTTT	CASSRDSSGANTGELFF
TRBV6-2/TRBV6-3	TRBJ1-1	.	.	TGTGCCAGCAGTGACCCGAGTCCCTCCCGGAGCAACTCTGAAGCTTTCTTT	CASSDPSPSRSNSEAFF
TRBV7-3	TRBJ2-2	few	.	TGTGCCAGCAGCTTAACTGAAGGGGGGGAGCTGTTTTTT	CASSLTEGGELFF
TRBV30	TRBJ1-5	.	.	TGTGCCTGGAGTGTTGGGGGGTTCTTTCAGCCCCAGCATTTT	CAWSVGGFFQPQHF
TRBV6-2/TRBV6-3	TRBJ2-1	few	TRBD1	TGTGCCAGCAGCACACACAGGGGCCCGGTCCCCTACAATGAGCAGTTCTTC	CASSTHRGPVPYNEQFF
TRBV25-1	TRBJ2-4	many	.	TGTGCCAGCAGCAGTGTTGGGGAACTAGCCAAAAACATTCAGTACTTC	CASSSVGELAKNIQYF
TRBV27	TRBJ1-4	.	TRBD1	TGTGCCAGCAGTCCACAGGGGGCGTTTGAAAAACTGTTTTTT	CASSPQGAFEKLFF
TRBV9	TRBJ1-2	few	TRBD1	TGTGCCAGTAGACAGGGGACGCTGGGCTACACCTTC	CASRQGTLGYTF
TRBV20-1	TRBJ1-1	many	.	TGCAGCGCAAAACGACAGAACACTGAAGCTTTCTTT	CSAKRQNTEAFF
TRBV20-1	TRBJ2-7	few	TRBD2	TGCAGTGCTCGAGATACAGCTAGCGGGGGGTCCGAGCAGTACTTC	CSARDTASGGSEQYF
TRBV20-1	TRBJ2-1	many	.	TGCAGTGCCCAGGGGCGGGTATACAATGAGCAGTTCTTC	CSAQGRVYNEQFF
TRBV20-1	TRBJ1-4	.	TRBD1	TGCAGTGCTCTTGGCCGGGACAGGGGGTTGGATAATGAAAAACTGTTTTTT	CSALGRDRGLDNEKLFF
TRBV29-1	TRBJ2-3	.	.	TGCAGCGTGCCGACGGGCACAGATACGCAGTATTTT	CSVPTGTDTQYF
TRBV20-1	TRBJ2-1	many	TRBD2	TGCAGTGCGAGGACTAGCGGGGGTACCCGGAGCTCCTACAATGAGCAGTTCTTC	CSARTSGGTRSSYNEQFF
TRBV12-3/TRBV12-4	TRBJ1-6	many	.	TGTGCCAGCAGTTTGTCCAGAGGTTCACCCCTCCACTTT	CASSLSRGSPLHF
TRBV9	TRBJ1-3	many	.	TGTGCCAGCAGCGTAGAGTCGCACACCATATATTTT	CASSVESHTIYF
TRBV20-1	TRBJ2-2	few	.	TGCAGTGCTAGAGATTGGAAAGTTCAGAACACCGGGGAGCTGTTTTTT	CSARDWKVQNTGELFF
TRBV27	TRBJ2-1	many	.	TGTGCCAGCACCCAGGGGAACTACAATGAGCAGTTCTTC	CASTQGNYNEQFF
TRBV10-2	TRBJ2-1	many	TRBD1	TGCGCCAGCAGTGAGTCGGGACAGGGGGTCAATGAGCAGTTCTTC	CASSESGQGVNEQFF
TRBV27	TRBJ1-5	.	.	TGTGCCAGCACCCCCGTCCCAGTGGGCAATCAGCCCCAGCATTTT	CASTPVPVGNQPQHF
TRBV20-1	TRBJ2-3	few	TRBD2	TGCAGTGTCCCCGGCGGGGGGCGCACAGATACGCAGTATTTT	CSVPGGGRTDTQYF
TRBV5-6	TRBJ2-7	.	.	TGTGCCAGCAGTCTGACGGACGGACGCCAGTACTTC	CASSLTDGRQYF
TRBV7-2	TRBJ1-1	.	.	TGTGCCAGCATCGGCCAGGGATCTGAAGCTTTCTTT	CASIGQGSEAFF
TRBV20-1	TRBJ1-2	.	.	TGCAGTGCTCAGGGGAGGACAGTCTATGGCTACACCTTC	CSAQGRTVYGYTF
TRBV12-3/TRBV12-4	TRBJ1-1	many	TRBD1	TGTGCCAGCACCTCTAACAGGGGGATGAACACTGAAGCTTTCTTT	CASTSNRGMNTEAFF
TRBV7-2	TRBJ2-7	.	TRBD1	TGTGCCAGCAGCTCCCGACAGGGGTTAGGCGAGCAGTACTTC	CASSSRQGLGEQYF
TRBV20-1	TRBJ2-5	many	.	TGCAGTGCTAGTGAAGACGGTGGGGAGACCCAGTACTTC	CSASEDGGETQYF
TRBV7-2	TRBJ2-1	.	.	TGTGCCAGCAGCCTTCCGGACAGAGGGAATGAGCAGTTCTTC	CASSLPDRGNEQFF
TRBV20-1	TRBJ2-3	many	.	TGCAGTGCCAACCAAGCAGATACGCAGTATTTT	CSANQADTQYF
TRBV3-1	TRBJ1-2	.	TRBD1	TGTGCCAGCAGCCAAAAACAGGGGGCAGTCTTTGGCTACACCTTC	CASSQKQGAVFGYTF
TRBV5-5	TRBJ2-1	.	.	TGTGCCAGCAGCTTTTCCCAGGGGCAGTTCTTC	CASSFSQGQFF